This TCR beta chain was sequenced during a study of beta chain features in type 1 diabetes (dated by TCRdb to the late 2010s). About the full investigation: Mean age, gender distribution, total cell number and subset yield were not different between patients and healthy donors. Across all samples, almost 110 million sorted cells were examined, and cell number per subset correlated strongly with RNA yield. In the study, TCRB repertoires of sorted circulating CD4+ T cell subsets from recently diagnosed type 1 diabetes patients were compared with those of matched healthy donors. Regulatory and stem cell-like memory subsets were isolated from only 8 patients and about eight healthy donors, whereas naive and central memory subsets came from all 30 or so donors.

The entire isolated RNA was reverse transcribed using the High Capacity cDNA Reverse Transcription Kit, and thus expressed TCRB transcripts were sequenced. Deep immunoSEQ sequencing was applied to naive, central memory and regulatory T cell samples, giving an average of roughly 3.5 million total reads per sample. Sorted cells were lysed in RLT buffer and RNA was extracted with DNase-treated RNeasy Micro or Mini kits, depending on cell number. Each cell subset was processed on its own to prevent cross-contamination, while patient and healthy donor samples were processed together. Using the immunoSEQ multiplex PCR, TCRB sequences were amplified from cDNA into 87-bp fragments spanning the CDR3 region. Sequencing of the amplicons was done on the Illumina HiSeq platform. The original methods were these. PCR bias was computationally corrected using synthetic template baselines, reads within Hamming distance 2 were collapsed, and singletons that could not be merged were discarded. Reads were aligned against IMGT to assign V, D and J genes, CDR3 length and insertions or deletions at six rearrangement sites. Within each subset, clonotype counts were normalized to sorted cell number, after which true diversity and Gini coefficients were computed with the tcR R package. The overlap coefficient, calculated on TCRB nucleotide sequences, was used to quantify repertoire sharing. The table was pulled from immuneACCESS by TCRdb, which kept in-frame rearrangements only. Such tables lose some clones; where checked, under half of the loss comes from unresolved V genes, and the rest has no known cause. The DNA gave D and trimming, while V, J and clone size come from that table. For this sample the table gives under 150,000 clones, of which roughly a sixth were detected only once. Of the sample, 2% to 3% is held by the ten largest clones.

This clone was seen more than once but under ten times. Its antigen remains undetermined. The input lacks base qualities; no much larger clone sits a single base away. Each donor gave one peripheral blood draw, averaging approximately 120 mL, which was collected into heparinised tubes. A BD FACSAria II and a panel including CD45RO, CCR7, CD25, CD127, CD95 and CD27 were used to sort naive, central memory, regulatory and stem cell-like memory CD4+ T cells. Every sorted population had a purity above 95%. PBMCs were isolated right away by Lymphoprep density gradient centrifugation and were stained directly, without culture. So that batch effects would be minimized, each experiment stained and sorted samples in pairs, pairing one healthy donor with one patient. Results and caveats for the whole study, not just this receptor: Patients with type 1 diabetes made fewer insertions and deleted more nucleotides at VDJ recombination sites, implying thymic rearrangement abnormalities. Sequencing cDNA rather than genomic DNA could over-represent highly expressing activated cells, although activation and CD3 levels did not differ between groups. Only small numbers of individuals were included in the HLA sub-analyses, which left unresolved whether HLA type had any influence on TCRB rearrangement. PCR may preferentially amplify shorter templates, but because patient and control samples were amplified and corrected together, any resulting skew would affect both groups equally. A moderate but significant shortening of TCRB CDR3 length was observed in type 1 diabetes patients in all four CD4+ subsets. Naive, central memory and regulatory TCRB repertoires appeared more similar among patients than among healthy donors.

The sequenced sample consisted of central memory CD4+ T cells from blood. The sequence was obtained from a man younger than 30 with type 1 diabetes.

The nucleotide sequence is TGTGCCAGCAGCCACGGTGCTAGCGCCAATGAGCAGTTCTTC. Its protein reads: CASSHGASANEQFF. Recombination connected TRBV5-6 to TRBJ2-1, and TRBD2 may be the D gene, going by 6 matching bases. V and J lose 4 bases and 6 bases, and a span of 14 bases separates them. The CDR3 starts with the cysteine, ends with the phenylalanine, and has 14 residues. CDR3 DNA is the only sequence kept; it has 42 bases, read in frame from the first base. In the germline V gene, CDR1 corresponds to SGHDT and CDR2 to YYEEEE.